This passage covers 8 T cell receptor beta chains from one sample sequenced in a study of OX40 agonist ivuxolimab in advanced cancers. Sequencing used immunoSEQ multiplex PCR; TCRdb keeps in-frame clones, though not all of them. The table has some 11,000 clones, approximately 70% seen once. Source: CD4+ or CD8+ T cells sorted from blood, taken in a trial of the OX40 agonist ivuxolimab. The receptors were gathered from an adult with an advanced solid tumor such as melanoma, head and neck, liver or kidney cancer.

The chain has TRBV4-3 and TRBJ1-6, with D tentatively TRBD1 (6 bases). The V end lost 4 bases, the J end lost 12 bases, and 19 bases lay between the germline ends. Germline CDR1 and CDR2: LGHNA and YSLEER. The CDR3 extends over 15 amino acids. CDR3 region: CASSPDRRAVLPLHF. In DNA form, the CDR3 reads TGCGCCAGCAGCCCCGACAGGCGGGCAGTCTTACCCCTCCACTTT.

A few counts support this clone. The chain joins TRBV6-1 to TRBJ2-1, with 12 nucleotides matching TRBD2. Germline CDR1 reads MNHNS; CDR2 reads SASEGT. With V trimmed by 8 bases and J by 8 bases, 7 bases remained unmatched. The CDR3 consists of 14 residues. CDR3 amino acids: CASALAGGNYEQFF. CDR3 bases: TGTGCCAGCGCGCTAGCGGGAGGGAACTATGAGCAGTTCTTC.

This clone was found once. V is TRBV4-1 and J is TRBJ2-3, with TRBD2 matching 8 bases. J lost 4 bases, V lost 2 bases, and 14 bases had no gene match. This CDR3 region has 18 residues. Looked up from germline, CDR1 is MGHRA and CDR2 is YSYEKL. CDR3 sequence: CASSQFDATAGGSDTQYF. The CDR3 nucleotides read TGCGCCAGCAGCCAATTTGACGCCACGGCGGGGGGTTCAGATACGCAGTATTTT.

The V and J genes are TRBV9 and TRBJ1-4; TRBD1 matches at 7 bases. This CDR3 has 16 amino acids. The germline V gene encodes CDR1 SGDLS and CDR2 YYNGEE. Unmatched junction bases numbered 10, after V lost 2 bases and J lost 6 bases. The CDR3 sequence is CASSVQDRVRDEKLFF. The CDR3 coding sequence is TGTGCCAGCAGCGTTCAAGACAGGGTCCGGGATGAAAAACTGTTTTTT.

The V and J genes are TRBV19 and TRBJ2-1; no reliable D call. Germline CDR1 reads LNHDA; CDR2 reads SQIVND (reference sequence). The CDR3 contains 12 residues. With 3 bases removed from V and 2 bases from J, the gap between germline ends came to 2 bases. CDR3 in amino acids: CASSIPYNEQFF. CDR3 nucleotide sequence: TGTGCCAGTAGTATTCCCTACAATGAGCAGTTCTTC.

This clone is labeled medium-sized (0.01 to 0.1%). For the CDR3, the DNA is TGCGCCAGCAGCGGAGGACAGGGGGGAGGATATACGCAGTATTTT. As protein: CASSGGQGGGYTQYF. This chain links TRBV4-1 with TRBJ2-3; TRBD1 agrees at 10 bases. The CDR3 is 15 amino acids. Germline CDR1 and CDR2: MGHRA and YSYEKL. J was trimmed by 7 bases and V by 5 bases; bases with no gene match: 9.

The rearrangement joins TRBV28 to TRBJ2-7; 7 nucleotides agree with TRBD2. Looked up from germline, CDR1 is MDHEN and CDR2 is SYDVKM. This CDR3 has 16 amino acids. The V gene end was trimmed by 3 bases and the J gene end by 1 base; junction bases not matched to a gene: 9. CDR3: CASSFGRASGSYEQYF. CDR3 coding DNA: TGTGCCAGCAGTTTCGGTAGAGCTAGCGGATCCTACGAGCAGTACTTC. The whole variable domain, filled in from reference TRBV28 and TRBJ2-7, reads DVKVTQSSRYLVKRTGEKVFLECVQDMDHENMFWYRQDPGLGLRLIYFSYDVKMKEKGDIPEGYSVSREKKERFSLILESASTNQTSMYLCASSFGRASGSYEQYFGPGTRLTVT.

The CDR3 protein is CSALLWDTEAFF. CDR3 in DNA: TGCAGCGCTCTATTGTGGGACACTGAAGCTTTCTTT. J is TRBJ1-1 and V is TRBV29-1, with unresolved D. From germline, CDR1 is SQVTM and CDR2 ANQGSEA. V was pared by 7 bases and J by 3 bases, with 12 bases between. The CDR3 contains 12 residues.